What follows is one T cell receptor beta chain and its context. Its cognate antigen is unknown. This record belongs to a study of T cell responses to AZD1222 COVID-19 vaccine. Between the trimmed V and J ends, which lost 6 bases and 3 bases, there was a span of 18 bases. In germline, CDR1 is MNHEY, CDR2 SMNVEV (reference sequence). The CDR3 spans 15 residues. The data were produced by immunoSEQ multiplex PCR, yet TCRdb's version contains in-frame clones alone and is incomplete. The repertoire holds roughly 120,000 clones, with 92% as singletons. Findings of the study overall: Spike-specific TCR depth and breadth grew after two AZD1222 doses. Across spike, vaccine-associated CD4 TCRs were found, dominant at 160-218 and 743-854. Reportedly, close to half of spike-specific TCRs are directed against unmutated variant regions.

The chain carries TRBV27 and TRBJ2-7; possible D gene TRBD1, 6 bases. The sequence came from an adult who received the AZD1222 COVID-19 vaccine. Sequenced material: peripheral blood, taken 28 days after the second AZD1222 dose. CDR3 coding DNA: TGTGCCAGCAGCCTTTACCGGGACACCCACTACGAGCAGTACTTC. Encoded protein: CASSLYRDTHYEQYF.